A single sample gave rise to the 7 T cell receptor beta chains below, sequenced in a study of shared clonotypes between healthy human individuals. The protocol was immunoSEQ multiplex PCR, while the TCRdb copy is restricted to in-frame clones and leaves out a portion. The profile covers approximately 710,000 clones, with around 90% appearing a single time and about 34% taken by the ten largest. Sequencing was performed on memory CD8+ T cells from PBMCs. Subset reported: CD45RO+ cells pooled with CCR7-negative TemRA cells. Receptors were obtained from a man younger than 35 in good health. Some clones in this sample may be carry-over from other donors' samples.

This clone appeared many times. The V and J genes are TRBV11-2 and TRBJ2-2, with D perhaps matching TRBD2 (6 bases). V lost 5 bases and J lost 8, with 27 bases in between. Germline loops: CDR1 SGHAT, CDR2 FQNNGV. The CDR3 totals 18 residues. The CDR3 sequence is CASSPSAVHGGPSGELFF. Written as DNA, the CDR3 is TGTGCCAGCAGCCCAAGCGCGGTACACGGAGGGCCCTCAGGGGAGCTGTTTTTT.

Regarding this clone: Other DNA variants within this sample encode the same CDR3. The chain joins TRBV7-9 to TRBJ2-7; D tentatively fits TRBD1 or TRBD2 (5 bases each). V was cut by 1 base and J by 4 bases, with 8 bases left in between. Germline CDR1 is SEHNR and CDR2 is FQNEAQ (reference sequence). The CDR3 is made up of 13 amino acids. This chain's CDR3 is CASSLDWGYEQYF. The CDR3 bases are TGTGCCAGCAGCTTAGATTGGGGGTACGAGCAGTACTTC.

As regards this clone: Sequence at one end of the junction differs from germline and may be a read error. The chain couples TRBV7-6 to TRBJ2-1, with D perhaps TRBD2 (6 bases). The CDR3 runs 15 residues. In germline, CDR1 is SGHVS, CDR2 FNYEAQ. CDR3 region: CASSLVYRRDNEQFF. The CDR3 nucleotides read TGTGCCAGCAGTTTAGTTTACAGGAGGGACAATGAGCAGTTCTTC.

This clone showed up just once. The J gene is TRBJ2-2, the V gene TRBV9; no clear D gene. Trimming took off 2 bases at V and 8 bases at J, with 10 bases between the two ends. Germline CDR1 reads SGDLS; CDR2 reads YYNGEE. CDR3 length: 13 amino acids. The CDR3, as DNA: TGTGCCAGCAGCGTCTCCCCCGCTGGGGAGCTGTTTTTT. This translates into CASSVSPAGELFF.

The chain has TRBV7-9 and TRBJ1-2; no reliable D call. The V and J ends lost 3 bases and 8 bases respectively, with 16 bases between them. CDR3 length equals 14 residues. The germline gives CDR1 SEHNR, CDR2 FQNEAQ (reference sequence). The CDR3 nucleotides are TGTGCCAGCAGCTTCCAAAATCCGACGAGGGGCTACACCTTC. Its translation: CASSFQNPTRGYTF.

The DNA for the CDR3 is TGTGCCAGCAGTTTTGGAGGGACAGCCAATCAGCCCCAGCATTTT. It is translated as CASSFGGTANQPQHF. The chain joins TRBV27 to TRBJ1-5; 7 bases align to TRBD1. Trimming at V came to 3 bases and at J to 3 bases, leaving 5 bases not matched to a gene. CDR3 length: 15 residues. Germline V gene lookup returns CDR1 MNHEY and CDR2 SMNVEV (reference sequence).

This chain connects TRBV20-1 to TRBJ2-5; D is perhaps TRBD2 (6 bases). V was cut by 6 bases and J by 9 bases, with 14 bases left in between. The CDR3 spans 11 residues. Germline assignment: CDR1 DFQATT and CDR2 SNEGSKA (reference sequence). The CDR3 here is CSALAKGSQYF. For the CDR3, the DNA is TGCAGTGCACTAGCTAAAGGTTCCCAGTACTTC.